This T cell receptor beta chain stems from a study of patients and donors after allogeneic stem cell transplantation. V lost 6 bases to trimming and J lost 4 bases; unmatched junction nucleotides: 4. This CDR3 comprises 14 residues. TCRdb reprocessed the RT-PCR reads with MiXCR, giving one entry per CDR3 protein. The sample holds about a million distinct CDR3 sequences, approximately 18% seen once. The chain carries TRBV12-3 or TRBV12-4 and TRBJ1-3; 9 bases map to TRBD1. This TCR was recovered from a human donor who was either an allogeneic HSCT recipient or a stem cell or donor lymphocyte infusion donor (not recorded which). It is not recorded whose cells these are; they may come from a transplant donor. The sample was blood, either unsorted or a sorted T cell fraction (not recorded which). The CDR3 coding sequence is TGTGCCAGCAGCACAGGGGGCATGGGAAACACCATATATTTT. Its translation: CASSTGGMGNTIYF.